Sequencing of this TCR beta chain was carried out in a study of CXCR3-negative and CXCR3-positive naive CD8 T cells. Study-level points and caveats: TRB CDR3 hydrophobicity was greater in CXCR3-positive naive cells than in CXCR3-negative naive cells. Similar TRBV-TRBJ usage characterized naive CXCR3-negative and CXCR3-positive cells; memory cells differed.

A word on this clonotype: Its specificity is unknown.

The CDR3 runs to 14 residues. Germline V gene sequence: CDR1 MNHNS, CDR2 SASEGT. The libraries of TRB cDNA were constructed through 5' RACE using UMI labels. TCRdb re-called the 5' RACE reads, yielding one record per CDR3 amino acid sequence without DNA. Here the sample table reports more than 75,000 distinct CDR3 sequences. The sequence derives from a human donor in good health. Some clones in this sample may be carry-over from other donors' samples. The genes are TRBV6-1 and TRBJ2-7; TCRdb selects TRBD1, and the lack of DNA leaves this call unchecked. Sequencing was done on a sample of naive CXCR3+ CD8+ T cells from blood. The subset: CD45RO-CCR7+CD27+CD95- naive CD8+ T cells expressing CXCR3 (TNR3+). The CDR3 spells CASSEGGRPYEQYF.